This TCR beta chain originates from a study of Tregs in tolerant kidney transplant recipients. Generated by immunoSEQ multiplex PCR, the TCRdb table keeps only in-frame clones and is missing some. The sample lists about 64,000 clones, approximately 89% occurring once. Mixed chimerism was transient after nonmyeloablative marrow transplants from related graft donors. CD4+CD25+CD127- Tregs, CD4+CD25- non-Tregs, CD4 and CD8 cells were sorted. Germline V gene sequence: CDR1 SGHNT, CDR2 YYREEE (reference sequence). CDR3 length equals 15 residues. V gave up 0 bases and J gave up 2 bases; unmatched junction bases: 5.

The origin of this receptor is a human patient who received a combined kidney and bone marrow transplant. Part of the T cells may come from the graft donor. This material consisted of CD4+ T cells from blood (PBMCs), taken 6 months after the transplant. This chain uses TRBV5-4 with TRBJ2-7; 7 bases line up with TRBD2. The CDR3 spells CASSLEAGRAYEQYF. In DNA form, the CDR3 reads TGTGCCAGCAGCTTGGAAGCAGGGAGGGCCTACGAGCAGTACTTC.